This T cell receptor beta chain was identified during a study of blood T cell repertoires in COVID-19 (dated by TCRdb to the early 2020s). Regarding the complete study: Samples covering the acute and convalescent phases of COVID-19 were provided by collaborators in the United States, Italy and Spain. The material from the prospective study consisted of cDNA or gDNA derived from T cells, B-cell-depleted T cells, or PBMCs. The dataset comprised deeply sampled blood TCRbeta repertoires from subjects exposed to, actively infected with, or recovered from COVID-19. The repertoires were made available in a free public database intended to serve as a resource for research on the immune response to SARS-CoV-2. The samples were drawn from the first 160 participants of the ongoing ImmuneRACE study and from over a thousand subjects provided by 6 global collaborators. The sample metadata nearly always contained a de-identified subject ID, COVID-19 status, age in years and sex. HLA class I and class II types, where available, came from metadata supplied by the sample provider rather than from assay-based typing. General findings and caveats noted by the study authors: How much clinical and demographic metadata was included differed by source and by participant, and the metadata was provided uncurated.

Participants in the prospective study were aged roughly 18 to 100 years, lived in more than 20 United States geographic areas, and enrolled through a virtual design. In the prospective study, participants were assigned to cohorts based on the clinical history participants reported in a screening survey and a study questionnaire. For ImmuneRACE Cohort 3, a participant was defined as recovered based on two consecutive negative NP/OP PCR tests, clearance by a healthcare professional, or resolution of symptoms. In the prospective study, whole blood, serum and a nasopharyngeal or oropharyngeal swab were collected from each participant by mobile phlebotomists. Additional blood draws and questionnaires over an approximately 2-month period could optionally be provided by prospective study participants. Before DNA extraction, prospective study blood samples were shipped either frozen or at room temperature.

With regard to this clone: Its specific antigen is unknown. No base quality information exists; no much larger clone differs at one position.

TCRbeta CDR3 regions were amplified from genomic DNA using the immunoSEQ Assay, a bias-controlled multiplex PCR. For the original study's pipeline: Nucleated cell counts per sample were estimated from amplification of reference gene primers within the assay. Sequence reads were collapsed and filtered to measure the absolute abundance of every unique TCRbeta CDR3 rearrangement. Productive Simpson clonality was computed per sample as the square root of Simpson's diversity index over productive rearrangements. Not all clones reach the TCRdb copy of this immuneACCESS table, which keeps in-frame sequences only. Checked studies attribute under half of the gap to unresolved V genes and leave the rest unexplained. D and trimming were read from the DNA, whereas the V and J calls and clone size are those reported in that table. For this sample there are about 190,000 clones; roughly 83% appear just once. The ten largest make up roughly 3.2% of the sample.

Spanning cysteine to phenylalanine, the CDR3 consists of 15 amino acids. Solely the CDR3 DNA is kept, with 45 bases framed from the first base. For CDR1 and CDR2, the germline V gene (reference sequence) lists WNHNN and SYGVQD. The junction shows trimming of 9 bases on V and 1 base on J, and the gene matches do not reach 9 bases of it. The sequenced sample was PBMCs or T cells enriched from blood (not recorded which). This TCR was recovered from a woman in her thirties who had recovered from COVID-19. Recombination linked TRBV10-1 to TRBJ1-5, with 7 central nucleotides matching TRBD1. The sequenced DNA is TGCGCCAGGAGATCCAGACAGGGCAGCAATCAGCCCCAGCATTTT. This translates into CARRSRQGSNQPQHF.